This T cell receptor beta chain was captured in a study of shared clonotypes between healthy human individuals (TCRdb year 2020). Study-wide context: The cohort comprised two women and three men aged 18 to 49 years. To estimate repertoire size and how much clonotypes are shared between individuals, the study performed deep sequencing of blood TCR repertoires from a few healthy adults. For each donor, CD4 naive and CD4 memory were each run on three plates, CD8 naive on two plates, and CD8 memory on one plate. Per donor, leukapheresis produced somewhere between about 0.94 and 9 billion PBMCs. To increase sequencing depth and limit assay-specific biases, TCR repertoire library preparation and sequencing were carried out by different laboratories using diverse techniques. The paper as a whole reports these results and caveats: Compared with non-shared clonotypes, the clonotypes found in all four sorted-subset donors had higher generation probabilities. Incomplete sequencing was indicated by rarefaction of sorted-subset datasets, despite the large sequencing depth. Sharing across a handful of donors was observed for around 5% of naive CD4, over 3% of naive CD8, about 2.3% of memory CD4, and less than 0.45% of memory CD8 clonotypes. The small number of donors limited the genetic and exposure-history diversity represented. Based on pairwise subsampling, the degree of clonotype sharing among donors was expected to be affected by sequencing depth. Naive subsets generally had larger estimated clonotype richness than memory subsets. Sampling was limited to blood, and TCR repertoires in tissue likely differ from TCR repertoires in blood.

CD8 naive samples consisted of CD45RO-negative cells that were positively selected for CCR7, yielding a CD45RA+CCR7+ population without TemRA cells. Healthy HIV-negative adults with no recently reported acute infections or vaccinations were included as donors. Every donor was a Caucasian adult residing in Nashville, Tennessee, USA. Blood was collected by leukapheresis, and PBMCs were isolated by Ficoll-Histopaque density gradient centrifugation and then cryopreserved in liquid nitrogen vapor phase. Analytical flow cytometry was used to check the purity and quantity of every magnetically sorted T cell population. Each sorted fraction had its genomic DNA isolated and then quantified by UV absorbance on a Nanodrop 2000c. Of note for this clone: Its antigen is currently not known. Base-call qualities are not available, and no considerably larger clone is one nucleotide away.

Spanning cysteine to phenylalanine, the CDR3 consists of 15 amino acids. Left in the record is the CDR3 DNA by itself, 45 bases read in frame from the first base. Using the deep immunoSEQ assay, TCR CDR3 regions were amplified from genomic DNA by multiplex PCR. For each cell subset, the extracted genomic DNA was distributed evenly across all wells of several immunoSEQ 96-well plates, and each plate served as one replicate. For sorted subsets, approximately 200 ng of genomic DNA, equivalent to 25,000 to 35,000 T cell genomes, went into each replicate PCR. Purified libraries were quantified with a Qubit 3.0 fluorometer, sized on a Bioanalyzer 2100, and re-quantified with the KAPA Library Quantification kit. Every immunoSEQ 96-well plate was sequenced on a dedicated single-read 150-cycle Illumina NextSeq 550 flow cell. Per the original workflow: Because only junctional sequences without quality scores were contained in the immunoSEQ output, filtering matching that applied to full-length reads could not be performed. To assign V/J genes and CDR3, sequences were annotated using PyIR, a Python wrapper for IgBLAST v1.9, with IMGT germline references. Reads with weak V/J assignments (E-value above 1e-6), missing CDR3, stop codons, out-of-frame junctions, or ambiguous translated residues were removed. V3J clonotypes were defined as sequences sharing an identical inferred V gene, J gene, and CDR3 amino acid sequence. To compute the percentage overlap between repertoires, the number of shared unique clonotypes was divided by the size of the smaller repertoire. Repertoire richness was assessed with RTK rarefaction, the Chao1 estimator, and Recon v2.1 estimates of unobserved clonotypes. Generation probabilities were computed with OLGA for all TCRbeta clonotypes obtained by the gDNA method from a few donors. Not all clones reach the TCRdb copy of this immuneACCESS table, which keeps in-frame sequences only. Checked studies attribute under half of the gap to unresolved V genes and leave the rest unexplained. V and J calls plus clone size are reproduced from that table; the DNA served to infer D and trimming. Here the sample has about 2 million clones; about 95% occur a single time. Of the sample, more than 0.95% is held by the ten largest clones.

The sequence links TRBV21-1 to TRBJ2-1; no check of the table's D call, TRBD1, against the DNA was made. TRBV21-1 is deemed a pseudogene. The TCR comes from a man aged 18-30 years in good health. Sequencing used naive CD8+ T cells sorted from blood. The cell subset or site label of this sample denotes: CD45RA+CCR7+. Here is the DNA: TGTGCCAGCAGCAACCGAGGGGGCGTCTACAATGAGCAGTTCTTC. It encodes CASSNRGGVYNEQFF.